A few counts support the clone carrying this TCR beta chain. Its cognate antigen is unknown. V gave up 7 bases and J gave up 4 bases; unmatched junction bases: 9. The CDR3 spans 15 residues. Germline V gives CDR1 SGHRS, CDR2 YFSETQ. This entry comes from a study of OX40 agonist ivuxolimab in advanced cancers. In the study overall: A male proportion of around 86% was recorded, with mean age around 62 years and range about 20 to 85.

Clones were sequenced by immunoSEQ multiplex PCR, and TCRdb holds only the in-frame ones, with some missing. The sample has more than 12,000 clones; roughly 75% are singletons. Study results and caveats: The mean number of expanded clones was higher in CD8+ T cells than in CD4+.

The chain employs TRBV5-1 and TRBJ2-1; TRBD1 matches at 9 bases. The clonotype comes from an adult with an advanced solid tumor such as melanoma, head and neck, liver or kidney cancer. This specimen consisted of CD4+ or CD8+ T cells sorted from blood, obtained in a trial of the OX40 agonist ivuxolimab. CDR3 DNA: TGCGCCAGCTTCCTGGGGGACAGGGAATACAATGAGCAGTTCTTC. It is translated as CASFLGDREYNEQFF.